Included here is one T cell receptor (beta chain) sequence, with context. Data came from immunoSEQ multiplex PCR; TCRdb stores just in-frame clones and leaves some out. The table shows over 850,000 clones, with around 82% occurring only once. The data derive from a study of shared clonotypes between healthy human individuals. This receptor was taken from a man aged 18 to 30 in good health. Some clones in this sample may be carry-over from other donors' samples. The sequencing sample was made of memory CD4+ T cells from PBMCs. Subset defined: CD45RA-negative fraction.

Written as DNA, the CDR3 is TGTGCCAGCAGTTTATTTGGCATCAATCAGCCCCAGCATTTT. Its protein is CASSLFGINQPQHF. V is TRBV27 and J is TRBJ1-5; D uncertain. This CDR3 has 14 amino acids. Trimming removed 1 base at V and 3 bases at J, with 7 bases between. Germline V gene lookup returns CDR1 MNHEY and CDR2 SMNVEV (reference sequence).